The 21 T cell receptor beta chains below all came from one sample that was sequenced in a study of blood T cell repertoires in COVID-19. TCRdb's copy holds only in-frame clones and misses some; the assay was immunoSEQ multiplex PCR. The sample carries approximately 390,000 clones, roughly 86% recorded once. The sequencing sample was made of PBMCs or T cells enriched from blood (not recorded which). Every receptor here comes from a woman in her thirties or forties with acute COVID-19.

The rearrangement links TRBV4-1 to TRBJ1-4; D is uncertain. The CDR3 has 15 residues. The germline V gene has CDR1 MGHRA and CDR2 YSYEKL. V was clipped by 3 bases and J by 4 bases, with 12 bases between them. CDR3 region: CASSHFSQFNEKLFF. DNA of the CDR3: TGCGCCAGCAGCCATTTTTCACAGTTTAATGAAAAACTGTTTTTT.

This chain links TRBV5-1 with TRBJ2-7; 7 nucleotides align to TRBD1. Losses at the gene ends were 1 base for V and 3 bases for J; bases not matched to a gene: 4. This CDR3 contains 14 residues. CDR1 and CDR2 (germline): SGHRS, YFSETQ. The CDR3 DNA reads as TGCGCCAGCAGCTTGACAGGGGAAGTCTACGAGCAGTACTTC. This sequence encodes CASSLTGEVYEQYF.

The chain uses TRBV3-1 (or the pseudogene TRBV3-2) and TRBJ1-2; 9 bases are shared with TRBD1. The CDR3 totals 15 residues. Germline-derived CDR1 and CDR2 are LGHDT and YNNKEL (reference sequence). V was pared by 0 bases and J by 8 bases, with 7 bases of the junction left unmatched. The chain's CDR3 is CASSQDSGTGLGYTF. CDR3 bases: TGTGCCAGCAGCCAAGACAGCGGGACAGGGCTGGGCTACACCTTC.

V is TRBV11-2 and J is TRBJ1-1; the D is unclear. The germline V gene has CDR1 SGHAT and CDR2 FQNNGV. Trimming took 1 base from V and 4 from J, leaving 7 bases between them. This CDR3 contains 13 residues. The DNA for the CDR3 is TGTGCCAGCAGCTTAGTTGGTAGCACTGAAGCTTTCTTT. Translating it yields CASSLVGSTEAFF.

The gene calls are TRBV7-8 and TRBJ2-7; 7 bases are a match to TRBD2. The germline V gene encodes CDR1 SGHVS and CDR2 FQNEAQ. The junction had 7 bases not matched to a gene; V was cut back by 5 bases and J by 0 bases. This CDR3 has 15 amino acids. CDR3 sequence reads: CASSREDGISYEQYF. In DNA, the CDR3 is TGTGCCAGCAGCCGGGAGGACGGCATCTCCTACGAGCAGTACTTC. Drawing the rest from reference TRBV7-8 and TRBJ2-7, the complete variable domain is GAGVSQSPRYKVAKRGQDVALRCDPISGHVSLFWYQQALGQGPEFLTYFQNEAQLDKSGLPSDRFFAERPEGSVSTLKIQRTQQEDSAVYLCASSREDGISYEQYFGPGTRLTVT.

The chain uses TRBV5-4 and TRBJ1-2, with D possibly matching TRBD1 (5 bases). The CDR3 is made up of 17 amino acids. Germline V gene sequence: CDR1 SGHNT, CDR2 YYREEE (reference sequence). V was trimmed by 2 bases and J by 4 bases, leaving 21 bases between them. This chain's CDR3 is CASSFGTQITRPYGYTF. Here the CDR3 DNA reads TGTGCCAGCAGCTTCGGGACTCAGATAACACGACCCTATGGCTACACCTTC.

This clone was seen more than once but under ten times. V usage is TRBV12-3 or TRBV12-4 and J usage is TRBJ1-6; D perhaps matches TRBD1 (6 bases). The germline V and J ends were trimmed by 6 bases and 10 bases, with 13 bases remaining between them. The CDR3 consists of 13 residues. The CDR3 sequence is CASRTGSRSPLHF. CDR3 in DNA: TGTGCCAGCAGAACAGGGTCCCGCTCACCCCTCCACTTT.

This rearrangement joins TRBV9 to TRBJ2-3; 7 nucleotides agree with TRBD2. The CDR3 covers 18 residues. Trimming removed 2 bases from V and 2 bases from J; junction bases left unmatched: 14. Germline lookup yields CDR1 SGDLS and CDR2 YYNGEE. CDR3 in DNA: TGTGCCAGCAGCGTCCCTAGAACCCGTAGCGGGTACACAGATACGCAGTATTTT. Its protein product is CASSVPRTRSGYTDTQYF.

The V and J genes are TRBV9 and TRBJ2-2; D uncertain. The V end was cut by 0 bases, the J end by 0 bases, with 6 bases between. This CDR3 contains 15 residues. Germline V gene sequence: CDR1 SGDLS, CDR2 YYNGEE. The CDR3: CASSVVGSNTGELFF. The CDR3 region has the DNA TGTGCCAGCAGCGTAGTCGGGTCGAACACCGGGGAGCTGTTTTTT.

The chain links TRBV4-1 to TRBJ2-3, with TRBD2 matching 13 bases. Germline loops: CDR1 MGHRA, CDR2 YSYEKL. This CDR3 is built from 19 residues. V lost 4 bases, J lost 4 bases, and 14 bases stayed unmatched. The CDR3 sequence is CASSRTLAGGPIFPDTQYF. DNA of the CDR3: TGCGCCAGCAGCCGGACACTAGCGGGGGGGCCTATTTTTCCAGATACGCAGTATTTT.

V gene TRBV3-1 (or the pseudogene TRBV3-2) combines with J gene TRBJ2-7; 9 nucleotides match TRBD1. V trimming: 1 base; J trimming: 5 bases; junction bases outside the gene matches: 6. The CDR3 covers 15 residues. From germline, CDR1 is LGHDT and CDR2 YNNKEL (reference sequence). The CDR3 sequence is CASSQAQGARDEQYF. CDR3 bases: TGTGCCAGCAGCCAAGCACAGGGGGCGCGCGACGAGCAGTACTTC.

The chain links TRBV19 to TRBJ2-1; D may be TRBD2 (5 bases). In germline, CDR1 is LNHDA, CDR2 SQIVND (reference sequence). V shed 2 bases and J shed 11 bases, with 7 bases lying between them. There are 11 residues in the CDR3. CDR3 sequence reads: CASSISGKQFF. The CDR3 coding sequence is TGTGCCAGTAGTATAAGCGGAAAGCAGTTCTTC. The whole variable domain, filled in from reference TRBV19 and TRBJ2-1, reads DGGITQSPKYLFRKEGQNVTLSCEQNLNHDAMYWYRQDPGQGLRLIYYSQIVNDFQKGDIAEGYSVSREKKESFPLTVTSAQKNPTAFYLCASSISGKQFFGPGTRLTVL.

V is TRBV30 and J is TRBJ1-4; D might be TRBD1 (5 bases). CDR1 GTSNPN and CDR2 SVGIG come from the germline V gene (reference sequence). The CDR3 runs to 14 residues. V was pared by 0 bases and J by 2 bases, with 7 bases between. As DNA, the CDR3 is TGTGCCTGGAGTGTACGACAGACTAATGAAAAACTGTTTTTT. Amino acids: CAWSVRQTNEKLFF.

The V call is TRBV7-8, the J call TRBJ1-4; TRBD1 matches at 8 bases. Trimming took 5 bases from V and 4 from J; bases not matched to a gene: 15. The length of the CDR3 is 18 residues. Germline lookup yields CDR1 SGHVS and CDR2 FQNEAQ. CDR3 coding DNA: TGTGCCAGCAGCATCAGGGGGCGCGGAGCGGCGTTTAATGAAAAACTGTTTTTT. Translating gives CASSIRGRGAAFNEKLFF. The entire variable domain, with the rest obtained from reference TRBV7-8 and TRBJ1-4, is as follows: GAGVSQSPRYKVAKRGQDVALRCDPISGHVSLFWYQQALGQGPEFLTYFQNEAQLDKSGLPSDRFFAERPEGSVSTLKIQRTQQEDSAVYLCASSIRGRGAAFNEKLFFGSGTQLSVL.

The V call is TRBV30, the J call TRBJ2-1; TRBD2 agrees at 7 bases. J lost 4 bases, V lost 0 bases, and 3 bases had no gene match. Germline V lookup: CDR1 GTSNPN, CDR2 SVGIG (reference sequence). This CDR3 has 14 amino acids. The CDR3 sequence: CAWSVGTTYNEQFF. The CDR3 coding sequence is TGTGCCTGGAGTGTAGGGACTACATACAATGAGCAGTTCTTC.

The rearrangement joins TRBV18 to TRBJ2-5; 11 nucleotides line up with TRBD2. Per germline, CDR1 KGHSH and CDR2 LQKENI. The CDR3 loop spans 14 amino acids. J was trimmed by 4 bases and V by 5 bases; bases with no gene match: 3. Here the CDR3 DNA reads TGTGCCAGCTCAACCGGGACTAGCGGAGAGACCCAGTACTTC. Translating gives CASSTGTSGETQYF.

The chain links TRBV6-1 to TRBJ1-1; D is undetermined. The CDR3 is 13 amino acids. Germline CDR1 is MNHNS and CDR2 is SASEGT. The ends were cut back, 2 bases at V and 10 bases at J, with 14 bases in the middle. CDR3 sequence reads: CASSENQFNRAFF. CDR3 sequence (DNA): TGTGCCAGCAGTGAAAACCAGTTCAACCGAGCTTTCTTT.

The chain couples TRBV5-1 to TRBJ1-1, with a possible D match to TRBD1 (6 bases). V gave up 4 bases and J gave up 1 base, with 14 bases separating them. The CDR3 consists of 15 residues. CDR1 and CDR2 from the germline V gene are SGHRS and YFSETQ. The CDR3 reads CASSPGQSPNTEAFF. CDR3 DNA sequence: TGCGCCAGCAGCCCCGGACAGAGTCCGAACACTGAAGCTTTCTTT.

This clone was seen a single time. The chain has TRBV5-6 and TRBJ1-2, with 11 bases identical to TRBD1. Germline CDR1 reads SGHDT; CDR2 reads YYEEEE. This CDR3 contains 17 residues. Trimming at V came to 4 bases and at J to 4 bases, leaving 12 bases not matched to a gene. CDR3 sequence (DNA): TGTGCCAGCAGCCTTCTCGGACAGGGGGCACTTTCCTATGGCTACACCTTC. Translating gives CASSLLGQGALSYGYTF.

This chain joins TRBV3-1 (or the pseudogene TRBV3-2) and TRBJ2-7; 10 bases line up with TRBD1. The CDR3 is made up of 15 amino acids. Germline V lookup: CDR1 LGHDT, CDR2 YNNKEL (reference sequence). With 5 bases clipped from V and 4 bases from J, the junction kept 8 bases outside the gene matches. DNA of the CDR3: TGTGCCAGCAGCTCACCGGGACAGGGGTTTTACGAGCAGTACTTC. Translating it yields CASSSPGQGFYEQYF.

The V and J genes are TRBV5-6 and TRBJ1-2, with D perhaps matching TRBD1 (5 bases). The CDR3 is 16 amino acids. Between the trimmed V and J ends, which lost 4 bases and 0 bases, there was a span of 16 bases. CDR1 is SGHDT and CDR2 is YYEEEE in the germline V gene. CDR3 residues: CASSVVGGDPNYGYTF. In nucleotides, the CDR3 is TGTGCCAGCAGCGTGGTGGGAGGGGACCCTAACTATGGCTACACCTTC. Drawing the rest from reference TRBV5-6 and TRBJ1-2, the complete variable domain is DAGVTQSPTHLIKTRGQQVTLRCSPKSGHDTVSWYQQALGQGPQFIFQYYEEEERQRGNFPDRFSGHQFPNYSSELNVNALLLGDSALYLCASSVVGGDPNYGYTFGSGTRLTVV.